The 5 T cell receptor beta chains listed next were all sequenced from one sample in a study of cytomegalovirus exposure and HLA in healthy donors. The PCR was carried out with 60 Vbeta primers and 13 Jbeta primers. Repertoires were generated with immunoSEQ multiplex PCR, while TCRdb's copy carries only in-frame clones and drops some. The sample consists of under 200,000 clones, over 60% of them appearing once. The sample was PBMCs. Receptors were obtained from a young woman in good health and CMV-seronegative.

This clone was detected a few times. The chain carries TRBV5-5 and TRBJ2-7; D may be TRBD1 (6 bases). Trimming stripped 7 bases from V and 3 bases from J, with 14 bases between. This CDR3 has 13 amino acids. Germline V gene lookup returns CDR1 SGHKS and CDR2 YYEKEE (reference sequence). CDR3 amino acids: CASGIGGFYEQYF. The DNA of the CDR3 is TGTGCCAGCGGGATAGGGGGATTCTACGAGCAGTACTTC. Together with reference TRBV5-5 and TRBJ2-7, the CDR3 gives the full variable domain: DAGVTQSPTHLIKTRGQQVTLRCSPISGHKSVSWYQQVLGQGPQFIFQYYEKEERGRGNFPDRFSARQFPNYSSELNVNALLLGDSALYLCASGIGGFYEQYFGPGTRLTVT.

This CDR3 is CASSLAEDYEQYF. The CDR3 DNA sequence: TGTGCCAGCAGCTTGGCTGAAGATTACGAGCAGTACTTC. The V call is TRBV5-4, the J call TRBJ2-5; no firm D call. TRBJ2-7 explains the end of the DNA better; the J call may be wrong. Germline CDR1 reads SGHNT; CDR2 reads YYREEE (reference sequence). This CDR3 spans 13 amino acids.

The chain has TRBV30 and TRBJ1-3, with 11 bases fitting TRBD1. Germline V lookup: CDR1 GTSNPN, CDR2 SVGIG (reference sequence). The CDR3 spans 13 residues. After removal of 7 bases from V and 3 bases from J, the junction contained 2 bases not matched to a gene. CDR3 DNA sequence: TGTGCCTCGGGACAGGGGGTTGGAAACACCATATATTTT. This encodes CASGQGVGNTIYF.

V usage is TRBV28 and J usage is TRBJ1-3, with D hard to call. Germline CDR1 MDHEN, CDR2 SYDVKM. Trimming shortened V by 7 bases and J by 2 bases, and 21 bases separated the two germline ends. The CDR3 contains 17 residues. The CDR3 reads CASNSRKVAVTGNTIYF. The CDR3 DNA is TGTGCCAGCAATTCGAGGAAAGTTGCCGTGACTGGAAACACCATATATTTT. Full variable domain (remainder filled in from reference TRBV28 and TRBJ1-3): DVKVTQSSRYLVKRTGEKVFLECVQDMDHENMFWYRQDPGLGLRLIYFSYDVKMKEKGDIPEGYSVSREKKERFSLILESASTNQTSMYLCASNSRKVAVTGNTIYFGEGSWLTVV.

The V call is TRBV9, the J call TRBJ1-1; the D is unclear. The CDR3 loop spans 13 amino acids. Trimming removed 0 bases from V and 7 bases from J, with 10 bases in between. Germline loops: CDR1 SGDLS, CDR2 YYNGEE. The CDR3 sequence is CASSVGWRDEAFF. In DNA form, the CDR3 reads TGTGCCAGCAGCGTAGGTTGGCGGGATGAAGCTTTCTTT.